Listed below are T cell receptor beta chains from one sample, sequenced in a study of CD8+ T cells in alopecia areata. TCRdb's copy holds only in-frame clones and misses some; the assay was immunoSEQ multiplex PCR. The sample yields approximately 220,000 clones, roughly two fifths seen once. The sample in question was CD4+ T cells sorted from blood, obtained between weeks 30 and 35, from a patient treated with tofacitinib. These receptors originate from a human donor with alopecia areata. Each CDR3 is given with its conserved first and last residue. The D gene is left open where the match is weak. Only some rows state a clone size, as once, few, many or a class for expanded clones.

V gene: TRBV7-6
clone size: NA
D gene: TRBD2
J gene: TRBJ2-7
CDR3 protein: CASSLGASGSPSYEQYF
CDR3 DNA: TGTGCCAGCAGCTTAGGGGCTAGCGGGAGCCCCTCCTACGAGCAGTACTTC

V gene: TRBV2
clone size: NA
D gene: NA
J gene: TRBJ1-1
CDR3 protein: CASSDSYTEAFF
CDR3 DNA: TGTGCCAGCAGTGATAGTTACACTGAAGCTTTCTTT

V gene: TRBV7-9
clone size: NA
D gene: NA
J gene: TRBJ1-5
CDR3 protein: CASSSKTNQPQHF
CDR3 DNA: TGTGCCAGCAGCTCCAAAACCAATCAGCCCCAGCATTTT

V gene: TRBV27
clone size: NA
D gene: NA
J gene: TRBJ1-2
CDR3 protein: CASSLGTPNYGYTF
CDR3 DNA: TGTGCCAGCAGTTTGGGGACCCCTAACTATGGCTACACCTTC

V gene: TRBV5-1
clone size: few
D gene: NA
J gene: TRBJ2-1
CDR3 protein: CASSPGQTSLGFYNEQFF
CDR3 DNA: TGCGCCAGCAGCCCAGGACAAACTAGTTTGGGGTTCTACAATGAGCAGTTCTTC

V gene: TRBV30
clone size: NA
D gene: NA
J gene: TRBJ2-4
CDR3 protein: CAWSVGTKNIQYF
CDR3 DNA: TGTGCCTGGAGTGTTGGGACTAAAAACATTCAGTACTTC

V gene: TRBV5-1
clone size: NA
D gene: TRBD1
J gene: TRBJ2-7
CDR3 protein: CASSATGTGGGEQYF
CDR3 DNA: TGCGCCAGCAGCGCGACCGGGACAGGGGGCGGCGAGCAGTACTTC

V gene: TRBV6-1
clone size: NA
D gene: TRBD1
J gene: TRBJ1-1
CDR3 protein: CASTLTGMNTEAFF
CDR3 DNA: TGTGCCAGCACCCTGACAGGGATGAACACTGAAGCTTTCTTT

V gene: TRBV2
clone size: few
D gene: NA
J gene: TRBJ2-1
CDR3 protein: CASSENDPKYNEQFF
CDR3 DNA: TGTGCCAGCAGTGAGAACGACCCAAAGTACAATGAGCAGTTCTTC

V gene: TRBV6-5
clone size: NA
D gene: TRBD1
J gene: TRBJ1-1
CDR3 protein: CASSYRTGGAEAFF
CDR3 DNA: TGTGCCAGCAGTTACCGGACAGGGGGGGCTGAAGCTTTCTTT

V gene: TRBV19
clone size: NA
D gene: NA
J gene: TRBJ2-1
CDR3 protein: CASSIVRGPYNEQFF
CDR3 DNA: TGTGCCAGTAGTATAGTCAGGGGACCCTACAATGAGCAGTTCTTC

V gene: TRBV2
clone size: NA
D gene: NA
J gene: TRBJ2-1
CDR3 protein: CASSGRGYQGNEQFF
CDR3 DNA: TGTGCCAGCAGTGGTAGGGGGTATCAAGGCAATGAGCAGTTCTTC

V gene: TRBV14
clone size: few
D gene: NA
J gene: TRBJ2-7
CDR3 protein: CASSQDARKQYF
CDR3 DNA: TGTGCCAGCAGCCAAGATGCGAGAAAGCAGTACTTC